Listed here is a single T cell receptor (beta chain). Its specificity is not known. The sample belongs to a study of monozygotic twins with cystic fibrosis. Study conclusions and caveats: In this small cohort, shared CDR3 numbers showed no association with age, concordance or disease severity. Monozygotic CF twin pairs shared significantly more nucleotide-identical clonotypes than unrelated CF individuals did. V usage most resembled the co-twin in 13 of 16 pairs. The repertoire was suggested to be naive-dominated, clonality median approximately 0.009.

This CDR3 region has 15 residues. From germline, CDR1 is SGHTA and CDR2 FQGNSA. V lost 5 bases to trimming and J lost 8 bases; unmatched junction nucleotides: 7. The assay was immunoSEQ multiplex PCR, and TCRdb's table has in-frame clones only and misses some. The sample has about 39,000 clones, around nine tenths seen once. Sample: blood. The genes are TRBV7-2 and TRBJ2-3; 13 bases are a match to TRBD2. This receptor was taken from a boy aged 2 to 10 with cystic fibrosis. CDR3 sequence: CASSQRLAGGSTQYF. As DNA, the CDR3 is TGTGCCAGCAGCCAAAGACTAGCGGGGGGCAGTACGCAGTATTTT.